A selection of T cell receptor beta chains follows, all from one sample in a study of response to subunit inactivated influenza vaccine. TCRdb analysed the RT-PCR reads with MiXCR anew, one entry per CDR3 protein. The table includes approximately 480,000 distinct CDR3 sequences, roughly 9.7% detected once. Sequencing was performed on PBMCs from blood, taken 45 days after vaccination. The receptors here all came from a man aged 50-59 years who received an inactivated influenza vaccine. Both conserved end residues are part of each CDR3. A D gene is named only where the DNA matches it firmly. Rows may omit the clone size; those that give it use once, few, many or a size class.

d_call: TRBD2
v_call: TRBV4-2
j_call: TRBJ2-7
clone_size: few
cdr3_nt: TGTGCCAGCAGCCGGGAGGGGCCTAGCGGGAGGGCCTCCGAGCAGTACTTC
cdr3_aa: CASSREGPSGRASEQYF

d_call: -
v_call: TRBV4-3
j_call: TRBJ1-1
clone_size: -
cdr3_nt: TGCGCCAGCAGCCAAGCCAGGGCCCCAAGCCCTGAAGCTTTCTTT
cdr3_aa: CASSQARAPSPEAFF

d_call: -
v_call: TRBV29-1
j_call: TRBJ2-2
clone_size: -
cdr3_nt: TGCAGCGTTGAAGATCCGTCGGGGTATACCGGGGAGCTGTTTTTT
cdr3_aa: CSVEDPSGYTGELFF

d_call: TRBD2
v_call: TRBV7-6
j_call: TRBJ2-2
clone_size: once
cdr3_nt: TGTGCCAGCAGCCCTTACCAGCGGGAGTTCCTCGGGGAGCTGTTTTTT
cdr3_aa: CASSPYQREFLGELFF

d_call: -
v_call: TRBV5-6
j_call: TRBJ2-3
clone_size: -
cdr3_nt: TGTGCCAGCAGCTCACGCCTCAGGATCACTAGGACAGATACGCAGTATTTT
cdr3_aa: CASSSRLRITRTDTQYF

d_call: -
v_call: TRBV7-9
j_call: TRBJ2-1
clone_size: few
cdr3_nt: TGTGCCAGCAACACCGAAGGATCCTACAATGAGCAGTTCTTC
cdr3_aa: CASNTEGSYNEQFF

d_call: -
v_call: TRBV7-2
j_call: TRBJ2-5
clone_size: -
cdr3_nt: TGTGCCAGCAGCACCGTCGGAGGGCTGGAGACCCAGTACTTC
cdr3_aa: CASSTVGGLETQYF

d_call: -
v_call: TRBV11-2
j_call: TRBJ2-1
clone_size: few
cdr3_nt: TGTGCCAGCAGCTTATGGAGGAGTCCCTACAATGAGCAGTTCTTC
cdr3_aa: CASSLWRSPYNEQFF

d_call: TRBD2
v_call: TRBV29-1
j_call: TRBJ2-1
clone_size: many
cdr3_nt: TGCAGCGAGGAGGGACTAGGCGATGAGCAGTTCTTC
cdr3_aa: CSEEGLGDEQFF

d_call: -
v_call: TRBV12-3/TRBV12-4
j_call: TRBJ2-7
clone_size: -
cdr3_nt: TGTGCCAGCAGCATGGAGTTGGGGGCCAGGGGGCAGTACTTC
cdr3_aa: CASSMELGARGQYF

d_call: -
v_call: TRBV3-1
j_call: TRBJ2-7
clone_size: few
cdr3_nt: TGTGCCAGCAGCCAAGGTAGGCAGGTTTACGAGCAGTACTTC
cdr3_aa: CASSQGRQVYEQYF

d_call: -
v_call: TRBV14
j_call: TRBJ1-6
clone_size: -
cdr3_nt: TGTGCCAGCAACCTACCCGGGGGGCTCACTAATTCACCCCTCCACTTT
cdr3_aa: CASNLPGGLTNSPLHF

d_call: -
v_call: TRBV3-1
j_call: TRBJ2-4
clone_size: -
cdr3_nt: TGTGCCAGCAGCCAAGAGCCGGGGGGCACAACCAAAAACATTCAGTACTTC
cdr3_aa: CASSQEPGGTTKNIQYF

d_call: TRBD2
v_call: TRBV20-1
j_call: TRBJ2-3
clone_size: many
cdr3_nt: TGCAGTGCTAGAACCTCTATCGGGGGGGGCGGGTCAGATACGCAGTATTTT
cdr3_aa: CSARTSIGGGGSDTQYF

d_call: -
v_call: TRBV28
j_call: TRBJ2-7
clone_size: many
cdr3_nt: TGTGCCAGCAGTTTCTGGCAGTACGTCTCCTACGAGCAGTACTTC
cdr3_aa: CASSFWQYVSYEQYF

d_call: TRBD1
v_call: TRBV4-3
j_call: TRBJ2-1
clone_size: few
cdr3_nt: TGCGCCAGCAGCCTCCGCAGGGGGAGAAACAATGAGCAGTTCTTC
cdr3_aa: CASSLRRGRNNEQFF

d_call: -
v_call: TRBV7-6
j_call: TRBJ1-2
clone_size: few
cdr3_nt: TGTGCCAGCAGCCGGGACCCACTTAACTATGGCTACACCTTC
cdr3_aa: CASSRDPLNYGYTF